These 25 T cell receptor beta chains originate from one sample sequenced in a study of PD-L1 blockade in urothelial cancer. The data were produced by immunoSEQ multiplex PCR, yet TCRdb's version contains in-frame clones alone and is incomplete. The sample includes about 52,000 clones, 70% to 85% seen only once; the top ten take around 3.4%. Source: PBMCs, taken around atezolizumab (anti-PD-L1) treatment. These receptors came from a man between 65 and 85 years old with urothelial cancer.

This chain connects TRBV28 to TRBJ2-1, with D uncertain. Germline assignment: CDR1 MDHEN and CDR2 SYDVKM. The V end was cut by 10 bases, the J end by 0 bases, with 13 bases between. This CDR3 has 14 residues. The chain's CDR3 is CATTVDSSYNEQFF. CDR3 in DNA: TGTGCCACCACTGTTGACTCCTCCTACAATGAGCAGTTCTTC.

The table lists this clone with a few counts. The chain recombines TRBV2 with TRBJ1-4; no clear D. The V end lost 3 bases, the J end lost 6 bases, and 11 bases lay between the germline ends. Germline V gives CDR1 SNHLY, CDR2 FYNNEI. The CDR3 has 14 amino acids. This CDR3 reads CASSEGGADEKLFF. CDR3 coding DNA: TGTGCCAGCAGTGAGGGAGGAGCAGATGAAAAACTGTTTTTT.

The CDR3 DNA reads TGTGCCAGCAGCCAAGCGGGGGGGACTTCCTACGAGCAGTACTTC. Amino acid sequence: CASSQAGGTSYEQYF. V gene TRBV4-2 combines with J gene TRBJ2-7; 8 bases are a match to TRBD2. This CDR3 comprises 15 residues. Germline CDR1 reads LGHNA; CDR2 reads YNFKEQ. The junction had 3 bases not matched to a gene; V was cut back by 1 base and J by 1 base.

The V and J genes are TRBV27 and TRBJ1-1; 9 nucleotides line up with TRBD1. Trimming cost V 5 bases and J 4 bases; bases outside gene matches: 8. This CDR3 has 15 residues. CDR1 is MNHEY, CDR2 SMNVEV, per germline (reference sequence). The CDR3 protein is CASSRTGTGITEAFF. The CDR3 DNA reads TGTGCCAGCAGTCGCACCGGGACAGGGATCACTGAAGCTTTCTTT.

The chain has TRBV10-2 and TRBJ2-1; 10 bases are shared with TRBD1. The CDR3 extends over 14 amino acids. Germline V gene data show CDR1 as WSHSY and CDR2 as SAAADI. V shed 6 bases, J shed 4 bases, and the junction held 3 bases outside the gene matches. The CDR3 nucleotides are TGCGCCAGCAGCTGGACAGGGGGTTACAATGAGCAGTTCTTC. Residues: CASSWTGGYNEQFF.

V is TRBV7-9 and J is TRBJ1-4, with unresolved D. The V and J ends lost 1 base and 10 bases respectively, with 7 bases between them. Per germline, CDR1 SEHNR and CDR2 FQNEAQ (reference sequence). The CDR3 totals 12 residues. In DNA form, the CDR3 reads TGTGCCAGCAGCTTAGACTCGGGAAAACTGTTTTTT. It encodes CASSLDSGKLFF.

DNA of the CDR3: TGCGCCAGCAGCTGGGAGGATGGCTATGGCTACACCTTC. This translates into CASSWEDGYGYTF. The chain employs TRBV5-1 and TRBJ1-2, with no clear D. CDR1 and CDR2 (germline): SGHRS, YFSETQ. This CDR3 spans 13 amino acids. The V end lost 3 bases, the J end lost 4 bases, and 10 bases lay between the germline ends.

The V call is TRBV5-4, the J call TRBJ2-7, with 7 bases that match TRBD2. The V segment lost 5 bases and the J segment 4 bases; nucleotides outside the gene matches: 12. Per the germline V gene, CDR1 is SGHNT and CDR2 is YYREEE (reference sequence). This CDR3 contains 15 residues. The CDR3 region has the DNA TGTGCCAGCAGTCCGCACGGGACTAACCCGTACGAGCAGTACTTC. This sequence encodes CASSPHGTNPYEQYF.

This clone came up a few times. This sequence joins TRBV27 and TRBJ2-5, with a tentative D call TRBD2 (5 bases). Between the trimmed V and J ends, which lost 2 bases and 8 bases, there was a span of 9 bases. Per the germline V gene, CDR1 is MNHEY and CDR2 is SMNVEV (reference sequence). The CDR3 sequence is 12 residues long. CDR3 nucleotide sequence: TGTGCCAGCAGTTTACGAGGGAGTACCCAGTACTTC. As protein: CASSLRGSTQYF.

The chain employs TRBV23-1 and TRBJ1-1; 10 positions match TRBD1. Being an ORF, TRBV23-1 has a function that is uncertain. V shed 6 bases and J 6 bases; nucleotides not matched to a gene: 7. The CDR3 spans 14 residues. The CDR3 nucleotides read TGCGCCAGCAGCCGGGACAGGGGATTCGCTGAAGCTTTCTTT. Protein sequence: CASSRDRGFAEAFF.

There are a few counts of this clone. This chain links TRBV27 with TRBJ2-7; D is unclear. CDR1 is MNHEY, CDR2 SMNVEV, per germline (reference sequence). The V end lost 3 bases, the J end lost 2 bases, and 11 bases lay between the germline ends. The CDR3 has 14 residues. The CDR3 region has the DNA TGTGCCAGCAGTTTTTCCGTCCCCGCCTACGAGCAGTACTTC. Translating gives CASSFSVPAYEQYF.

This chain links TRBV7-2 with TRBJ1-2, with 9 bases identical to TRBD1. This CDR3 region has 14 residues. V was clipped by 3 bases and J by 6 bases; unmatched bases: 5. Germline V CDR1 and CDR2: SGHTA, FQGNSA. This CDR3 reads CASSLPGTGNGYTF. The CDR3 DNA follows: TGTGCCAGCAGCTTGCCCGGGACAGGGAATGGCTACACCTTC. Variable domain in full (rest from reference TRBV7-2 and TRBJ1-2): GAGVSQSPSNKVTEKGKDVELRCDPISGHTALYWYRQSLGQGLEFLIYFQGNSAPDKSGLPSDRFSAERTGGSVSTLTIQRTQQEDSAVYLCASSLPGTGNGYTFGSGTRLTVV.

The chain employs TRBV18 and TRBJ2-3, with 9 bases fitting TRBD1. The germline V gene has CDR1 KGHSH and CDR2 LQKENI. This CDR3 has 15 amino acids. With V trimmed by 1 base and J by 6 bases, 5 bases remained unmatched. For the CDR3, the DNA is TGTGCCAGCTCACCACGGGACAGGGAGTTGGATACGCAGTATTTT. Protein product: CASSPRDRELDTQYF.

The chain links TRBV11-3 to TRBJ2-1; maybe TRBD1 (6 bases). This CDR3 region has 15 residues. CDR1 is SGHNT and CDR2 is YENEEA in the germline V gene. Trimming shortened V by 3 bases and J by 8 bases, and 17 bases separated the two germline ends. CDR3 sequence: CASSFDLQGNDEQFF. The CDR3, as DNA: TGTGCCAGCAGCTTCGACCTACAGGGAAACGATGAGCAGTTCTTC.

The chain has TRBV12-5 and TRBJ1-2; TRBD1 aligns across 8 bases. Unmatched junction bases numbered 9, after V lost 5 bases and J lost 13 bases. Germline V CDR1 and CDR2: LGHNT, FRNRAP. The CDR3 is 12 residues long. CDR3 sequence (DNA): TGTGCTAGTGGTCTCGGACAGGGAGTGAGCACCTTC. This gives the protein CASGLGQGVSTF.

The gene calls are TRBV7-2 and TRBJ2-5; a possible D gene is TRBD2 (7 bases). CDR1 and CDR2 (germline): SGHTA, FQGNSA. The CDR3 covers 16 residues. V was trimmed by 5 bases and J by 5 bases, leaving 21 bases between them. CDR3 in amino acids: CASSPSRRGGWETQYF. CDR3 bases: TGTGCCAGCAGCCCCTCTCGGAGGGGGGGGTGGGAGACCCAGTACTTC.

The chain couples TRBV6-5 to TRBJ2-3; 7 bases match TRBD1. In germline, CDR1 is MNHEY, CDR2 SVGAGI. V was pared by 6 bases and J by 6 bases, with 0 bases of the junction left unmatched. The length of the CDR3 is 11 residues. This chain's CDR3 is CASRDRDTQYF. The CDR3 DNA reads TGTGCCAGCAGGGACAGGGATACGCAGTATTTT.

This chain joins TRBV28 and TRBJ2-5; 7 bases are a match to TRBD1. Germline loops: CDR1 MDHEN, CDR2 SYDVKM. The junction had 11 bases not matched to a gene; V was cut back by 5 bases and J by 2 bases. This CDR3 spans 16 amino acids. The CDR3 protein is CASSQVQGGAQETQYF. The CDR3 nucleotides are TGTGCCAGCAGTCAGGTACAAGGGGGCGCTCAAGAGACCCAGTACTTC.

This clone was detected a few times. The rearrangement joins TRBV19 to TRBJ1-1, with D possibly TRBD1 on 5 matching bases. Trimming shortened V by 7 bases and J by 1 base, and 13 bases separated the two germline ends. The CDR3 consists of 14 residues. The germline CDR1 and CDR2 sequences are LNHDA and SQIVND (reference sequence). CDR3 nucleotide sequence: TGTGCCAGTAAAGGGGTTTTGTGGAACACTGAAGCTTTCTTT. Its translation: CASKGVLWNTEAFF. Combining the CDR3 with reference TRBV19 and TRBJ1-1 gives the whole variable domain DGGITQSPKYLFRKEGQNVTLSCEQNLNHDAMYWYRQDPGQGLRLIYYSQIVNDFQKGDIAEGYSVSREKKESFPLTVTSAQKNPTAFYLCASKGVLWNTEAFFGQGTRLTVV.

The chain uses TRBV2 and TRBJ1-1, with a weak D call TRBD1 (5 bases). The germline gives CDR1 SNHLY, CDR2 FYNNEI. The CDR3 contains 17 residues. With 6 bases removed from V and 3 bases from J, the gap between germline ends came to 23 bases. The CDR3 DNA reads TGTGCCAGCAGCGAACGGGGGGTAGGGGTGGGGTACACTGAAGCTTTCTTT. Protein sequence: CASSERGVGVGYTEAFF.

CDR3 amino acids: CAWSKDRADQPQHF. CDR3 in DNA: TGTGCCTGGAGTAAAGACAGAGCCGATCAGCCCCAGCATTTT. The genes are TRBV30 and TRBJ1-5, with D perhaps matching TRBD1 (5 bases). Germline V gene data show CDR1 as GTSNPN and CDR2 as SVGIG (reference sequence). Trimming stripped 2 bases from V and 5 bases from J, with 13 bases between. CDR3 length equals 14 residues.

This clone turned up a few times. This chain links TRBV11-3 with TRBJ2-3; TRBD1 might be the D (5 bases). The V gene lost 5 bases and the J gene lost 0 bases, with 9 bases spanning the gap. Germline CDR1 SGHNT, CDR2 YENEEA. The CDR3 length is 14 residues. The DNA of the CDR3 is TGTGCCAGCAGCAAAGGGGCTAGCACAGATACGCAGTATTTT. This sequence encodes CASSKGASTDTQYF.

The chain couples TRBV14 to TRBJ1-1; possible D gene TRBD1, 6 bases. The CDR3 spans 13 residues. Germline CDR1 and CDR2: SGHDN and FVKESK. The V end lost 5 bases, the J end lost 5 bases, and 12 bases lay between the germline ends. CDR3 sequence reads: CASSSQRGTEAFF. The CDR3 DNA follows: TGTGCCAGCAGCTCGCAGAGGGGGACTGAAGCTTTCTTT.

The chain uses TRBV14 and TRBJ2-1; 12 nucleotides agree with TRBD2. The ends lost 4 bases at V and 9 bases at J; junction bases unmatched: 7. The germline V gene encodes CDR1 SGHDN and CDR2 FVKESK. The CDR3 covers 15 residues. The CDR3 protein is CASSPLAGGPGEQFF. CDR3 DNA sequence: TGTGCCAGCAGCCCCCTAGCGGGGGGGCCGGGTGAGCAGTTCTTC.

This clone was seen repeatedly, ten times or more. The CDR3 here is CASSQNRGDYGYTF. CDR3 nucleotide sequence: TGTGCCAGCAGCCAAAACAGGGGTGACTATGGCTACACCTTC. The chain recombines TRBV6-5 with TRBJ1-2, with TRBD1 matching 7 bases. Trimming took 6 bases from V and 3 from J; bases not matched to a gene: 7. The CDR3 covers 14 residues. Germline CDR1 and CDR2: MNHEY and SVGAGI.